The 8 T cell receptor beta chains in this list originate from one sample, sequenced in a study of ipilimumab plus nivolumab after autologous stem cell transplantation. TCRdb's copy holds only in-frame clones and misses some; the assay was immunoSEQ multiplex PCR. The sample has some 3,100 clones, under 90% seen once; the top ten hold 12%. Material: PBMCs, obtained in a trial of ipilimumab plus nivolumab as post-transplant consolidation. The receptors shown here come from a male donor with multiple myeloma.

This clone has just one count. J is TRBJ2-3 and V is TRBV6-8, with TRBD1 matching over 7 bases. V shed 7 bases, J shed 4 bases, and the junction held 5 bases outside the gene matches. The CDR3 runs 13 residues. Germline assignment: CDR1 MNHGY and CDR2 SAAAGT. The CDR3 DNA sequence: TGTGCCAGCAAAGAGGGGGCGGCAGATACGCAGTATTTT. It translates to CASKEGAADTQYF.

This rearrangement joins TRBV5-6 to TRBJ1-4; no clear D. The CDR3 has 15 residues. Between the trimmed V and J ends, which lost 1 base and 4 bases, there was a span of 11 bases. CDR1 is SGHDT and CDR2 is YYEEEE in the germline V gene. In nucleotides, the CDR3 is TGTGCCAGCAGCTTGACCCGGGCGGGTAATGAAAAACTGTTTTTT. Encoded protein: CASSLTRAGNEKLFF. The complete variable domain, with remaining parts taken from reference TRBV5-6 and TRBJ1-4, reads DAGVTQSPTHLIKTRGQQVTLRCSPKSGHDTVSWYQQALGQGPQFIFQYYEEEERQRGNFPDRFSGHQFPNYSSELNVNALLLGDSALYLCASSLTRAGNEKLFFGSGTQLSVL.

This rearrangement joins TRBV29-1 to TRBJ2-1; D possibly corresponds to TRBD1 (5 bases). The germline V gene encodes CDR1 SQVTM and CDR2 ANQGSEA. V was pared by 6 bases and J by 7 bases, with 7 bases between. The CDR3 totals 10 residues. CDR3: CSVRGNEQFF. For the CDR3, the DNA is TGCAGCGTAAGGGGAAATGAGCAGTTCTTC.

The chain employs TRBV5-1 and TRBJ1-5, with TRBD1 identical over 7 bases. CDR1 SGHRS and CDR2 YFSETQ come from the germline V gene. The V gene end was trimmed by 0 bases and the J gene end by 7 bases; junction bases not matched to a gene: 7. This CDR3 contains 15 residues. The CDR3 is CASSLGGTDDQPQHF. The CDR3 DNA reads TGCGCCAGCAGCTTGGGTGGGACAGACGACCAGCCCCAGCATTTT.

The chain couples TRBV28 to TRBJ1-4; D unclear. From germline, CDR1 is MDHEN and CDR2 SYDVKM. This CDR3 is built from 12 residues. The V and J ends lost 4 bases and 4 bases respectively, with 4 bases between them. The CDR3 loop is CASSYSNEKLFF. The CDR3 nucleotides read TGTGCCAGCAGTTATAGTAATGAAAAACTGTTTTTT.

The CDR3 spells CASSLTSNYGYTF. The CDR3 DNA is TGTGCCAGCAGCTTGACTTCTAACTATGGCTACACCTTC. The chain carries TRBV5-5 and TRBJ1-2, with no clear D. CDR3 length equals 13 residues. Germline assignment: CDR1 SGHKS and CDR2 YYEKEE (reference sequence). V was pared by 1 base and J by 0 bases, with 4 bases between.

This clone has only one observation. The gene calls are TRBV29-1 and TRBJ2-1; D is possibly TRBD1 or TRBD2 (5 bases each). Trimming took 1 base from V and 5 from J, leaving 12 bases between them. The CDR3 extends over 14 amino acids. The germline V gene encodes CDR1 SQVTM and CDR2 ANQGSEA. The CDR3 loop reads CSVEGRSGHNEQFF. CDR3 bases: TGCAGCGTTGAAGGACGGTCGGGACACAATGAGCAGTTCTTC.

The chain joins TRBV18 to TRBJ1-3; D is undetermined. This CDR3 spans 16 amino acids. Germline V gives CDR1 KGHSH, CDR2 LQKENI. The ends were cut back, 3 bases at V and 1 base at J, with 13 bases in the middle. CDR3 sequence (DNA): TGTGCCAGCTCACCCTCTGCAGGAGGTTCTGGAAACACCATATATTTT. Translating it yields CASSPSAGGSGNTIYF.